These T cell receptor beta chains were read from a single sample in a study of blood T cell repertoires in COVID-19. TCRdb's copy holds only in-frame clones and misses some; the assay was immunoSEQ multiplex PCR. The table shows around 50,000 clones, with roughly nine tenths occurring only once. The sequencing sample was made of peripheral blood. The receptors derive from a man aged 70-80 years with acute or convalescent COVID-19. The CDR3 runs from the conserved cysteine through the conserved F or W. The order of the fields is D gene, J gene, V gene, clone size, CDR3 protein, CDR3 DNA. A D gene is named only where the DNA matches it firmly. Clone size is shown for a subset of rows, as once, few, many or a class of expanded clone.

TRBD1,TRBJ2-2,TRBV13,once,CASSLYGTGTGELFF,TGTGCCAGCAGCTTATATGGGACAGGGACCGGGGAGCTGTTTTTT
.,TRBJ1-5,TRBV6-2/TRBV6-3,.,CASSTGPSPQHF,TGTGCCAGCAGTACAGGGCCCTCACCCCAGCATTTT
.,TRBJ1-1,TRBV6-6,.,CASSRRKGQKRVNTEAFF,TGTGCCAGCAGCCGAAGGAAGGGACAAAAAAGAGTGAACACTGAAGCTTTCTTT
.,TRBJ2-7,TRBV20-1,.,CSATDRRYDYEQYF,TGCAGTGCTACTGACAGGCGATATGACTACGAGCAGTACTTC
TRBD1,TRBJ1-2,TRBV6-2/TRBV6-3,.,CASSPRPGQAFYGYTF,TGTGCCAGCAGCCCCAGGCCGGGACAGGCGTTCTATGGCTACACCTTC
.,TRBJ1-1,TRBV30,.,CAWSGPPMNTEAFF,TGTGCCTGGAGTGGTCCCCCAATGAACACTGAAGCTTTCTTT
.,TRBJ2-2,TRBV19,.,CASSASTGNTGELFF,TGTGCCAGTAGTGCTTCGACGGGAAACACCGGGGAGCTGTTTTTT
.,TRBJ1-5,TRBV19,.,CASSIVWTATRNQPQHF,TGTGCCAGTAGTATAGTCTGGACAGCGACCCGCAATCAGCCCCAGCATTTT
.,TRBJ1-2,TRBV2,.,CASSETPGVRTGYTF,TGTGCCAGCAGTGAAACACCAGGGGTTAGGACAGGCTACACCTTC
.,TRBJ1-1,TRBV18,.,CASSPGPNTEAFF,TGTGCCAGCTCACCTGGGCCGAACACTGAAGCTTTCTTT
.,TRBJ1-1,TRBV27,.,CASSRGVTAEAFF,TGTGCCAGCAGCCGAGGAGTTACGGCTGAAGCTTTCTTT
.,TRBJ2-1,TRBV11-2,.,CASSLDRMTASYNEQFF,TGTGCCAGCAGCTTAGATCGTATGACTGCCTCCTACAATGAGCAGTTCTTC
TRBD2,TRBJ2-3,TRBV15,.,CATSSKTSGVTDTQYF,TGTGCCACCAGCTCCAAGACTAGCGGGGTCACAGATACGCAGTATTTT
.,TRBJ2-5,TRBV27,.,CASSLRGKTQYF,TGTGCCAGCAGTTTAAGGGGGAAGACCCAGTACTTC
TRBD1,TRBJ1-5,TRBV28,.,CASRNRGSNQPQHF,TGTGCCAGCAGAAACAGGGGATCCAATCAGCCCCAGCATTTT
.,TRBJ2-7,TRBV20-1,.,CSARESPSVYF,TGCAGTGCTAGAGAATCCCCTTCAGTGTACTTC
TRBD1,TRBJ1-4,TRBV18,.,CASSPPIGTATTNEKLFF,TGTGCCAGCTCACCACCGATTGGGACAGCAACAACTAATGAAAAACTGTTTTTT
TRBD2,TRBJ2-2,TRBV12-5,.,CASGLVPGTSGAGELFF,TGTGCTAGTGGTTTGGTTCCCGGGACTAGCGGGGCCGGGGAGCTGTTTTTT
TRBD2,TRBJ2-2,TRBV5-1,.,CASSAGLAGTGELFF,TGCGCCAGCAGCGCGGGACTAGCGGGCACCGGGGAGCTGTTTTTT
.,TRBJ1-1,TRBV3-1/TRBV3-2,.,CASSQAYGPLRSTEAFF,TGTGCCAGCAGCCAAGCATACGGTCCCCTGCGGAGTACTGAAGCTTTCTTT